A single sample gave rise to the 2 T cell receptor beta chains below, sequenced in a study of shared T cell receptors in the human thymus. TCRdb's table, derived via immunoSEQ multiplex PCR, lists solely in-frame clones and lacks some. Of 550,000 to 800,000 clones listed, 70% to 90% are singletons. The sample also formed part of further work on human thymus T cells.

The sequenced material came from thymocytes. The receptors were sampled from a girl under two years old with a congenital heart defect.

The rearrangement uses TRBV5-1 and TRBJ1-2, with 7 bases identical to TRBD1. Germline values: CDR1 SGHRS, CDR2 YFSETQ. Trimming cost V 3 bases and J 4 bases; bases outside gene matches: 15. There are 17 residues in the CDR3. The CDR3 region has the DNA TGCGCCAGCAGCTATCCGGGACAGCCCGCATCCAGCTATGGCTACACCTTC. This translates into CASSYPGQPASSYGYTF.

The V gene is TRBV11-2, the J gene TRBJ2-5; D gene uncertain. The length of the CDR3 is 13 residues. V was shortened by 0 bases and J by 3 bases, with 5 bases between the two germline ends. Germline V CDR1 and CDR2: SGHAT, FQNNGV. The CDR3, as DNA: TGTGCCAGCAGCTTAGATATCGAAGAGACCCAGTACTTC. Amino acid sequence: CASSLDIEETQYF.